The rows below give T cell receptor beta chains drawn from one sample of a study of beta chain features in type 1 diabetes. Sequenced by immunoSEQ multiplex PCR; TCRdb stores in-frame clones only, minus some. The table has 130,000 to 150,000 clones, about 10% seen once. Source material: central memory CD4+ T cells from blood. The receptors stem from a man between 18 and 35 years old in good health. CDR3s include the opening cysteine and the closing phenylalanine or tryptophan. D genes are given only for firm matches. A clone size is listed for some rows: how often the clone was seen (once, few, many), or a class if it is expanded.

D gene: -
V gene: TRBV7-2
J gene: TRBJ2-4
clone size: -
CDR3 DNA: TGTGCCAGCAGCCTGACGACTAGAGGCAAAAACATTCAGTACTTC
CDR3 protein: CASSLTTRGKNIQYF

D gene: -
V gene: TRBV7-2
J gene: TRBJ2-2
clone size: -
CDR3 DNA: TGTGCCAGCAGCCTAGAAGGTGGGAGGAACGGGGAGCTGTTTTTT
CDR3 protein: CASSLEGGRNGELFF

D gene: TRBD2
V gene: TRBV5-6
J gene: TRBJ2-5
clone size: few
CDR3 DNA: TGTGCCAGCAGCTTGAGAAGCGGGGGGGCACAAGAGACCCAGTACTTC
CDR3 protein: CASSLRSGGAQETQYF

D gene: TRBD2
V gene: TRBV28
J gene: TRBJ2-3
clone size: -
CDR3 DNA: TGTGCCAGCAGTTTACGGGGGGTAGCTCCGCAGTATTTT
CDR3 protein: CASSLRGVAPQYF

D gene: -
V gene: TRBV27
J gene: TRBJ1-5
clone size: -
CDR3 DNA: TGTGCCAGCAGCTTTCAGGGCGGCAATCAGCCCCAGCATTTT
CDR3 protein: CASSFQGGNQPQHF

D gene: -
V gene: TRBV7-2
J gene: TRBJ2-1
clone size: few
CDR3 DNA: TGTGCCAGCAGCCCTAGACCTCGCTTGATTGAGCAGTTCTTC
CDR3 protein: CASSPRPRLIEQFF

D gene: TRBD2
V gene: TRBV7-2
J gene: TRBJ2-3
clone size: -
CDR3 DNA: TGTGCCAGCAGCCCCCGGGGACTAGCGGGGGTCCGAGGCACAGATACGCAGTATTTT
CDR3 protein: CASSPRGLAGVRGTDTQYF

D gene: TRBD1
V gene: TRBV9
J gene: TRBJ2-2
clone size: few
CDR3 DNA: TGTGCCAGCAGCGTTGGACAGGGGGCCGGCACCGGGGAGCTGTTTTTT
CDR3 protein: CASSVGQGAGTGELFF

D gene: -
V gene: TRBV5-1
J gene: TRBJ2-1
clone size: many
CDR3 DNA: TGCGCCAGCAGCTCGGGGGGCGGGTACAATGAGCAGTTCTTC
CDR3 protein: CASSSGGGYNEQFF

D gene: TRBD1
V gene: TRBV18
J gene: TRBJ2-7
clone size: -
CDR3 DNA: TGTGCCAGCTCACACGGACAGGGTTACAACTACGAGCAGTACTTC
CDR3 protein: CASSHGQGYNYEQYF

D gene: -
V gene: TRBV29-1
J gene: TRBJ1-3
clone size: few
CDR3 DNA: TGCAGCGCTGCGGTCCCGGGAAACACCATATATTTT
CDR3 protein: CSAAVPGNTIYF

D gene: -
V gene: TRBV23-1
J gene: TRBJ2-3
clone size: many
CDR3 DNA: TGCGCCAGCAGCCCATCGACAGGTCAAAGCACAGATACGCAGTATTTT
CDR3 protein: CASSPSTGQSTDTQYF

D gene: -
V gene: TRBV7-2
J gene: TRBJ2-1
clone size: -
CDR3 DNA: TGTGCCAGCAGCTCGAGGACAGCCTACAATGAGCAGTTCTTC
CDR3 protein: CASSSRTAYNEQFF

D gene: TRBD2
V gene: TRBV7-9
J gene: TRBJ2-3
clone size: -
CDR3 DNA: TGTGCCAGCAGCCGGCGGGGGGGGTCAGATACGCAGTATTTT
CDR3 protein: CASSRRGGSDTQYF

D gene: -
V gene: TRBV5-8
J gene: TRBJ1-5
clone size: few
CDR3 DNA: TGTGCCAGCAGCTTGGATGACAGTCGGAATCAGCCCCAGCATTTT
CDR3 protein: CASSLDDSRNQPQHF

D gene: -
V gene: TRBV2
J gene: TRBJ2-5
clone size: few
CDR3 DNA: TGTGCCAGCAGCGTAGGGACTCCGCGGGAGACCCAGTACTTC
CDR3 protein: CASSVGTPRETQYF

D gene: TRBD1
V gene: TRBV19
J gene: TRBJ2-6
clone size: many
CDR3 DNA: TGTGCCAGTAGGCGACGTCCGGGACAGGGGGCGCTAGGGGCCAACGTCCTGACTTTC
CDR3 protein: CASRRRPGQGALGANVLTF

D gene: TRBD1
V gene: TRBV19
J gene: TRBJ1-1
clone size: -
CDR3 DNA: TGTGCCAGTAGGCGGACAGGGAGCACTGAAGCTTTCTTT
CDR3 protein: CASRRTGSTEAFF

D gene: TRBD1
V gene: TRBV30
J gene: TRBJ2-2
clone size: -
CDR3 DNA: TGTGCCGGGATAAGCCGGGACAGGGGCCGATCCGGGGAGCTGTTTTTT
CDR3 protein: CAGISRDRGRSGELFF

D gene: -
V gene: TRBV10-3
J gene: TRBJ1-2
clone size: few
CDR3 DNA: TGTGCCATCAGTGCCAAACAGGGCCACGATAATGGCTACACCTTC
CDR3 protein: CAISAKQGHDNGYTF

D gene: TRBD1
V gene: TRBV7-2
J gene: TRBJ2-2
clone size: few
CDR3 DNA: TGTGCCAGCAGCCTGAATCCGGGACAGGGCAACACCGGGGAGCTGTTTTTT
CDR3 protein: CASSLNPGQGNTGELFF

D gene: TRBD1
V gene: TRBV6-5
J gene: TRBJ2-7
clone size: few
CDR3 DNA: TGTGCCAGCAGTTTGTACAGGGGATACGAGCAGTACTTC
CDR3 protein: CASSLYRGYEQYF

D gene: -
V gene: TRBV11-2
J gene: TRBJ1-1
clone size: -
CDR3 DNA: TGTGCCAGCAGCCCCGAGCTGAACACTGAAGCTTTCTTT
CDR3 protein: CASSPELNTEAFF

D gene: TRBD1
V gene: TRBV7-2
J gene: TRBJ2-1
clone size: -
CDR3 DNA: TGTGCCAGCAGCCCACAGGGGGCGAGGGGGAATGAGCAGTTCTTC
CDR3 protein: CASSPQGARGNEQFF

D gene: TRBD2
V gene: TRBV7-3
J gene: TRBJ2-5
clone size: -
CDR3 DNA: TGTGCCAGCAGCTTGGCGGGGGGGAGTGGAAAGACCCAGTACTTC
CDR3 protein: CASSLAGGSGKTQYF

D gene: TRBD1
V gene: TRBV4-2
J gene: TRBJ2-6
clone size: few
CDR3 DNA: TGTGCCAGCAGCCAACGACAGGGACCTGGGGCCAACGTCCTGACTTTC
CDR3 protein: CASSQRQGPGANVLTF

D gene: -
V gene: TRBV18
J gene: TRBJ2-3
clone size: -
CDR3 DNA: TGTGCCAGCTCACGGCTCACAGCTAGCACAGATACGCAGTATTTT
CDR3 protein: CASSRLTASTDTQYF

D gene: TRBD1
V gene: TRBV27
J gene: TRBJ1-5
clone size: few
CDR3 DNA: TGTGCCAGCAGTCCATATACAGGGGCCATCAATCAGCCCCAGCATTTT
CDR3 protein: CASSPYTGAINQPQHF

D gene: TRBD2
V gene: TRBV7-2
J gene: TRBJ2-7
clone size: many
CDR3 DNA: TGTGCCAGCAGCCGGGGGGGGAACTACGAGCAGTACTTC
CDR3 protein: CASSRGGNYEQYF

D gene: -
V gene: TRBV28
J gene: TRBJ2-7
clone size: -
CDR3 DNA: TGTGCCAGCAACCGACAAGTTTACGAGCAGTACTTC
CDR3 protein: CASNRQVYEQYF

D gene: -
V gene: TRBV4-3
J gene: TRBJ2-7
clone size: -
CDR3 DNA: TGCGCCAGCAGCCAAGATAGGGGCGGGACCATCTCCTACGAGCAGTACTTC
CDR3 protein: CASSQDRGGTISYEQYF

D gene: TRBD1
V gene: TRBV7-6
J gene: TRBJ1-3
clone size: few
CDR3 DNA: TGTGCCAGCAGTCATGGACAGGGGTTTGGAAACACCATATATTTT
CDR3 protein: CASSHGQGFGNTIYF

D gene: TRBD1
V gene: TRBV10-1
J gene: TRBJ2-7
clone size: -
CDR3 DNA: TGCGCCAGCAGTGAGACAGGGGGGTCCTACGAGCAGTACTTC
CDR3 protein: CASSETGGSYEQYF

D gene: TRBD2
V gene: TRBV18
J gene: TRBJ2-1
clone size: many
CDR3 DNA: TGTGCCAGCTCACCACTAGCGGGGATCGATGAGCAGTTCTTC
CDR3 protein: CASSPLAGIDEQFF

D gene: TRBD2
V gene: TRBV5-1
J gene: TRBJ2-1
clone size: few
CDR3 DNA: TGCGCCAGCAGCTTGGGCGGGGGAAGCTCCTACAATGAGCAGTTCTTC
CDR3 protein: CASSLGGGSSYNEQFF

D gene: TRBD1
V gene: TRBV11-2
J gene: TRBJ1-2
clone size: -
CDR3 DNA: TGTGCCAGCAGCTTAGTCGGACAGGGTGGAATCGGCTACACCTTC
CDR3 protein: CASSLVGQGGIGYTF

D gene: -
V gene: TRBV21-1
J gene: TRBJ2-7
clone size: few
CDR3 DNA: TGTGCCAGCGGCGGGGGGGCCTACGAGCAGTACTTC
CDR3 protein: CASGGGAYEQYF

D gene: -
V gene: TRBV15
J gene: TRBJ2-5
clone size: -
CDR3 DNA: TGTGCCACCAGCAGAGATGGGGCCGGGCAAGAGACCCAGTACTTC
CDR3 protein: CATSRDGAGQETQYF

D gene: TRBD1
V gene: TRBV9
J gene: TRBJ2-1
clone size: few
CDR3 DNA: TGTGCCAGCAGCGTAGCTCCCAGGGGGAATGAGCAGTTCTTC
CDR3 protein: CASSVAPRGNEQFF

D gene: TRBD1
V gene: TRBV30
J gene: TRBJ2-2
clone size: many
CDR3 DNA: TGTGCCTGGAGTCGGGGGACAGGAGATCCCGGGGAGCTGTTTTTT
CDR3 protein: CAWSRGTGDPGELFF

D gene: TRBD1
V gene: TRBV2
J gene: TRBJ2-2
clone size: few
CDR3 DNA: TGTGCCAGACAGGGGGCCAGTAACACCGGGGAGCTGTTTTTT
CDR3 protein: CARQGASNTGELFF

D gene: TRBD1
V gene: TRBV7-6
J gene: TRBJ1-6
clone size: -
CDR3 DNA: TGTGCCAGCAGCTTAGGACAGGGGAGGTCACCCCTCCACTTT
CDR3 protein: CASSLGQGRSPLHF

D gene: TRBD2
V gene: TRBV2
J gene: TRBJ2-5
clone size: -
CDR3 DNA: TGTGCCAGCAGTTTGAGGGGACTAGCGGGGGAGACCCAGTACTTC
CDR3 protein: CASSLRGLAGETQYF

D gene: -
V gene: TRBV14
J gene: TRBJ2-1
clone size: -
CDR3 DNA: TGTGCCAGCAGCCGCCATGGGGCCGAAGGATACAATGAGCAGTTCTTC
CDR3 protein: CASSRHGAEGYNEQFF

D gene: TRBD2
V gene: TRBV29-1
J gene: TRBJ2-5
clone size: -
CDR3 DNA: TGCAGCGTTGAAAGGTCCGGTGGACTAGCGGGGGAAGAGACCCAGTACTTC
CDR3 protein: CSVERSGGLAGEETQYF

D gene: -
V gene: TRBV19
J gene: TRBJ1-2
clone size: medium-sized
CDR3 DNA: TGTGCCAGTAGTATTACCTTGGCGGAAGGCTACACCTTC
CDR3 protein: CASSITLAEGYTF

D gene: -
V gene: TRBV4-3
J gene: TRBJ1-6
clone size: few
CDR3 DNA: TGCGCCAGCAGCCCGGGACAATCCGATTCACCCCTCCACTTT
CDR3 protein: CASSPGQSDSPLHF

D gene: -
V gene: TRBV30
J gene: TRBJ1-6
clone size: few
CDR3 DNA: TGTGCCTGGAGTGTACAGGACCGAGATAATTCACCCCTCCACTTT
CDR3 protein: CAWSVQDRDNSPLHF

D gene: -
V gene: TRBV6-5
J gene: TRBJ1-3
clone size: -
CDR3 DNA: TGTGCCTCCCGGGCAGGGGTTGGAAACACCATATATTTT
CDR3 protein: CASRAGVGNTIYF

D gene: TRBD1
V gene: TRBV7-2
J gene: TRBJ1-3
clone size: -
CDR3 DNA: TGTGCCAGCAGCCCCCAGACAGGGCCTAGCTCTGGAAACACCATATATTTT
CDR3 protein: CASSPQTGPSSGNTIYF

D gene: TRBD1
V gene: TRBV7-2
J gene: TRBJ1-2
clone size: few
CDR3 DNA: TGTGCCAGCAGCCCAAACCTATATCGACAGGGTTATGGCTACACCTTC
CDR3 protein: CASSPNLYRQGYGYTF

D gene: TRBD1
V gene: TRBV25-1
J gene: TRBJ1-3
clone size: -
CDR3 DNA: TGTGCCAGCACCGACAGGGGTGGAAACACCATATATTTT
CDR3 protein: CASTDRGGNTIYF

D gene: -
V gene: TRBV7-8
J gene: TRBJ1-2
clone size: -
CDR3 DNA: TGTGCCAGCAGCTTTACCAGGGACTATGGCTACACCTTC
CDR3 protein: CASSFTRDYGYTF

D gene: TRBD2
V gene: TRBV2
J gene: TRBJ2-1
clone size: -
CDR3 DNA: TGTGCCAGCAGTGATTATCTAGCGGGGTTCAATGAGCAGTTCTTC
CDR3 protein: CASSDYLAGFNEQFF

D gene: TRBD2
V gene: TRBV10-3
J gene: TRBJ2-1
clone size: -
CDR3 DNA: TGTGCCATCAGTGGGGTCCACTCCGCGGGGGGGCGGTACAATGAGCAGTTCTTC
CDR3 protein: CAISGVHSAGGRYNEQFF

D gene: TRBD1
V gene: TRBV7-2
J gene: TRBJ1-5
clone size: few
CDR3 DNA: TGTGCCAGCAGCTCAGGGACAGGGGGCGCCCGGCAGCCCCAGCATTTT
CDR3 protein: CASSSGTGGARQPQHF